This T cell receptor (beta chain) was retrieved from a study of T cells after yellow fever vaccination. Germline V gene lookup returns CDR1 SGHRS and CDR2 YFSETQ. This CDR3 has 14 amino acids. V was clipped by 5 bases and J by 5 bases; unmatched bases: 6. MiXCR, run by TCRdb on the 5' RACE reads, gives a single entry per CDR3 protein. The repertoire consists of 200,000 to 300,000 distinct CDR3 sequences, with approximately 6.8% occurring once and the leading ten covering approximately 1%. Source: CD4+ T cells sorted from PBMCs, taken on the day of the yellow fever booster vaccination. The clonotype was recovered from a young man who received the YFV17D yellow fever vaccine. The chain couples TRBV5-1 to TRBJ2-1, with 8 bases fitting TRBD2. The CDR3, as DNA: TGCGCCAGCAGGCCCAGCGGGAGCGACAATGAGCAGTTCTTC. Its translation: CASRPSGSDNEQFF.